This T cell receptor beta chain was found in a study of CD8 T cells in ankylosing spondylitis listed by TCRdb under 2017. Concerning the study at large: The study profiled T cell receptor beta repertoires in healthy donors and ankylosing spondylitis patients to find disease-linked TCR variants. The full study cohort comprised about 25 ankylosing spondylitis patients and about a hundred healthy donors. Samples of peripheral blood were taken, and for ankylosing spondylitis patients, synovial fluid was collected as well.

TCRdb lists the instrument as Illumina HiSeq 2500. Quantitative 5'-RACE with molecular barcodes was used to prepare TCR beta libraries. The authors' pipeline ran thus. To identify disease-linked TCR variants, a new computational method was used, one built on a probabilistic model of VDJ rearrangement. The raw public reads went through TCRdb reprocessing: fastp at Q25, MiXCR clone calling, in-frame beta chains kept. One record per CDR3 amino acid sequence lists the most common genes and DNA. Clone size and V and J calls follow TCRdb, not the original study. This sample has under 200,000 distinct CDR3 sequences in its table, and 11% of those were observed once. The top ten clonotypes cover almost 30% of the sample. The paper's findings and limits, for the study overall: Significant enrichment of the disease-linked clones was reported in matched synovial fluid samples from ankylosing spondylitis patients. Some of the motif variants had been reported before in the synovial fluid and blood of reactive arthritis patients, a finding that suggests common disease-initiation mechanisms. The disease-linked clones showed a CD8+ phenotype and occurred at relatively low frequencies in peripheral blood. Blood from ankylosing spondylitis patients appeared to be characterized by a TCR beta motif composed of about eight highly homologous amino acid variants.

Reading from cysteine to phenylalanine, the CDR3 counts 15 amino acids. Of the read, only the CDR3 DNA is kept; its 45 bases are in frame from base 1. Sequences SGHKS (CDR1) and YYEKEE (CDR2) are obtained from the germline V gene (reference sequence). Comments on this clonotype: What this receptor recognizes is not known. Germline is not matched at one junction end, which may reflect a read error.

This clonotype originated in a male donor with ankylosing spondylitis or in good health (not recorded which). Material: blood, either unsorted or a sorted T cell fraction (not recorded which). The sequence joins TRBV5-5 to TRBJ2-1, and 13 junction bases match TRBD2. The sequenced DNA: TGTGCCAACAGCCCGGTAGGACTAGCGGGAGATGAGCAGTTCTTC. It translates to CANSPVGLAGDEQFF.